A selection of T cell receptor beta chains follows, all from one sample in a study of blood T cell repertoires in COVID-19. The protocol was immunoSEQ multiplex PCR, while the TCRdb copy is restricted to in-frame clones and leaves out a portion. The repertoire holds some 190,000 clones, with around 87% as singletons. The sample was PBMCs or T cells enriched from blood (not recorded which). The receptors shown here come from a woman aged 40 to 50 in a cohort exposed to, infected with or recovered from COVID-19 (not recorded which). Each CDR3 is given with its conserved first and last residue. Not every row has a clone size; where given, it reads once, few, many or a size class.

clone_size v_call cdr3_aa
. TRBV7-9 CASSFLRDRLTDTQYF
. TRBV6-1 CASSESGGADTQYF
once TRBV11-2 CASSLRTGVEKLFF
. TRBV5-6 CASSSGTPSYEQYF
. TRBV5-1 CASSDDSSVSYEQYF
. TRBV13 CASSFGQGGQPQHF
. TRBV11-3 CASSPRTSGTSYEQYF
. TRBV11-2 CASSLERGGSYNSPLHF
once TRBV19 CASSIVGGREQFF
. TRBV6-5 CASRPVGQGTTEAFF
few TRBV6-5 CASIDRATNEKLFF
. TRBV7-6 CASSFGGWDEQYF
. TRBV9 CASSTRETNTEAFF
. TRBV9 CASSEGFPYNEQFF
. TRBV11-2 CASSLSRAYEQYF
. TRBV2 CASSEGRIMNTEAFF
. TRBV30 CAWSTSGAGNTIYF
. TRBV5-1 CASSSTSGATYEQYF
. TRBV7-6 CASSLGGAAGGGTQYF
. TRBV27 CASSLSPRVGPQHF
few TRBV5-1 CASSLGAGRSYEQYF
once TRBV28 CASSLWQGLNTEAFF
. TRBV7-8 CASSLAGLNTEAFF
. TRBV9 CASSVDWGVNEKLFF
once TRBV11-2 CASSLDRNNEQFF
few TRBV19 CASSPQGRAEAFF
. TRBV2 CASSKKDTLNTEAFF
. TRBV2 CASSEQGDEQYF
. TRBV5-6 CASSLDSGRYEQYF
. TRBV19 CASGTAVEAFF
once TRBV10-3 CAISEPSSGYSYEQYF
. TRBV19 CASSPASGRRKQYF
. TRBV2 CASRGVPSGNTIYF
. TRBV5-1 CASGPLGGPYNEQFF
. TRBV7-2 CASSFRTGSLGTEAFF
. TRBV3-1/TRBV3-2 CASSQDSAEAFF
once TRBV13 CASSHRTTNEKLFF
once TRBV19 CASSIVGGAFINQPQHF
. TRBV11-3 CASSLEGGGLFNEQFF
. TRBV5-1 CASSPTSGSSYEQYF
. TRBV6-5 CASSYSGSNEQFF
. TRBV6-6 CASSPGGGVYNEQFF
. TRBV27 CASSETGGKETQYF
. TRBV9 CASSAGDRYGYTF
. TRBV27 CASSLSMTGSGANVLTF